The 10 T cell receptor beta chains given below trace back to one sample, sequenced in a study of PD-L1 blockade in urothelial cancer. Time point meaning: peripheral blood 6 weeks after treatment start. Sequenced by immunoSEQ multiplex PCR; TCRdb stores in-frame clones only, minus some. The table lists 100,000 to 150,000 clones, roughly 88% of them singletons. This sample comprised PBMCs, obtained around atezolizumab (anti-PD-L1) treatment. The receptor set was obtained from a man between 45 and 60 years old with urothelial cancer.

This chain joins TRBV7-9 and TRBJ1-1, with TRBD1 identical over 10 bases. The length of the CDR3 is 16 residues. The V gene end was trimmed by 1 base and the J gene end by 3 bases; junction bases not matched to a gene: 5. Per germline, CDR1 SEHNR and CDR2 FQNEAQ (reference sequence). The CDR3 spells CASSLVAGQGYTEAFF. CDR3 DNA: TGTGCCAGCAGCTTAGTCGCGGGACAGGGGTACACTGAAGCTTTCTTT.

This clone appeared a few times. This chain links TRBV18 with TRBJ2-7; a weak D match, TRBD2 (6 bases). CDR1 is KGHSH, CDR2 LQKENI, per germline. The CDR3 has 14 residues. Trimming took 3 bases from V and 2 from J, leaving 11 bases between them. The CDR3 loop reads CASSPGGTPYEQYF. The CDR3 DNA is TGTGCCAGCTCACCGGGCGGGACTCCCTACGAGCAGTACTTC.

This chain uses TRBV19 with TRBJ1-2, with TRBD1 matching over 9 bases. Germline V gene data show CDR1 as LNHDA and CDR2 as SQIVND (reference sequence). V shed 9 bases and J 3 bases; nucleotides not matched to a gene: 5. The CDR3 extends over 13 amino acids. In DNA, the CDR3 is TGTGCCAGCCGGACAGGGGCGGACTATGGCTACACCTTC. Residues: CASRTGADYGYTF.

The V gene is TRBV30, the J gene TRBJ2-1; 9 bases align to TRBD2. V dropped 0 bases and J dropped 0; count of bases not matched to a gene: 12. Looked up from germline, CDR1 is GTSNPN and CDR2 is SVGIG (reference sequence). The CDR3 runs 19 residues. CDR3 nucleotide sequence: TGTGCCTGGAGTGTACTGGCTAGCGGGACATACTTCTCCTACAATGAGCAGTTCTTC. Translation: CAWSVLASGTYFSYNEQFF.

V is TRBV27 and J is TRBJ1-6; D is possibly TRBD1 (5 bases). CDR3 length equals 14 residues. CDR1 is MNHEY, CDR2 SMNVEV, per germline (reference sequence). Trimming shortened V by 7 bases and J by 9 bases, and 16 bases separated the two germline ends. The CDR3 protein is CASNSDGGGSPLHF. The CDR3 coding sequence is TGTGCCAGCAACTCGGACGGCGGGGGTTCACCCCTCCACTTT.

The chain links TRBV29-1 to TRBJ1-1, with D perhaps matching TRBD1 (6 bases). The V gene lost 3 bases and the J gene lost 7 bases, with 12 bases spanning the gap. Germline CDR1 reads SQVTM; CDR2 reads ANQGSEA. The CDR3 runs 12 residues. The CDR3 sequence: CSVDGGLGEAFF. The CDR3, as DNA: TGCAGCGTTGATGGGGGCCTGGGTGAAGCTTTCTTT. The whole variable domain, remainder taken from reference TRBV29-1 and TRBJ1-1, is SAVISQKPSRDICQRGTSLTIQCQVDSQVTMMFWYRQQPGQSLTLIATANQGSEATYESGFVIDKFPISRPNLTFSTLTVSNMSPEDSSIYLCSVDGGLGEAFFGQGTRLTVV.

V usage is TRBV15 and J usage is TRBJ1-5, with TRBD1 identical over 7 bases. The CDR3 is 14 residues long. Germline values: CDR1 LNHNV, CDR2 YYDKDF (reference sequence). With V trimmed by 6 bases and J by 7 bases, 9 bases remained unmatched. CDR3 sequence: CATSPQGLGQPQHF. In nucleotides, the CDR3 is TGTGCCACCAGTCCACAGGGGCTCGGGCAGCCCCAGCATTTT.

The chain uses TRBV7-9 and TRBJ1-1; perhaps TRBD1 as D (5 bases). This CDR3 comprises 17 residues. Germline values: CDR1 SEHNR, CDR2 FQNEAQ (reference sequence). Between the trimmed V and J ends, which lost 0 bases and 4 bases, there was a span of 18 bases. CDR3 residues: CASSLASRGAFVTEAFF. In nucleotides, the CDR3 is TGTGCCAGCAGCTTAGCCTCCCGTGGGGCTTTCGTCACTGAAGCTTTCTTT.

J is TRBJ2-3 and V is TRBV30; D ambiguous. The germline CDR1 and CDR2 sequences are GTSNPN and SVGIG (reference sequence). The CDR3 consists of 12 residues. V was cut by 3 bases and J by 9 bases, with 13 bases left in between. In DNA form, the CDR3 reads TGTGCCTGGAGCCCCATGGGCGAGACGCAGTATTTT. This encodes CAWSPMGETQYF.

This chain connects TRBV6-5 to TRBJ2-3; unclear D gene. V lost 6 bases to trimming and J lost 4 bases, with 17 bases between them. The germline V gene encodes CDR1 MNHEY and CDR2 SVGAGI. The CDR3 runs 15 residues. CDR3 sequence: CASRGRIKRADTQYF. In DNA form, the CDR3 reads TGTGCCAGCAGGGGCAGGATTAAACGCGCAGATACGCAGTATTTT.